This is a list of T cell receptor beta chains from one sample in a study of blood T cells in healthy people across ages. Using its own MiXCR run on the 5' RACE reads, TCRdb lists one record per CDR3 protein. The sample carries about 680,000 distinct CDR3 sequences, 45% to 50% recorded once. Sequencing was performed on blood. The receptor source for this set is a woman aged 55-70 years in good health. Both conserved end residues are part of each CDR3. The D gene is left open where the match is weak. Clone sizes are given selectively: once, few, many, or a class where the clone is expanded.

NA,TRBV10-3,NA,TRBJ2-3,TGTGCCATCAGTGAGTCCAACGACAGTCCTTCTTCGACAGATACGCAGTATTTT,CAISESNDSPSSTDTQYF
NA,TRBV7-3,NA,TRBJ2-5,TGTGCCGGCAGCCCCGATCGGGAGACCCAGTACTTC,CAGSPDRETQYF
NA,TRBV5-6,NA,TRBJ1-2,TGTGCCAGCAGCTCCAAGGCACAGCGGACCTATGGCTACACCTTC,CASSSKAQRTYGYTF
NA,TRBV7-9,NA,TRBJ1-5,TGTGCCAGCAGCTTAGCGGTGGACGGCCGGGGGCAGCCCCAGCATTTT,CASSLAVDGRGQPQHF
NA,TRBV6-2/TRBV6-3,NA,TRBJ2-1,TGTGCCAGCAGTTCACGGGCCCGGGGAGCCGGATACAATGAGCAGTTCTTC,CASSSRARGAGYNEQFF
few,TRBV4-3,TRBD2,TRBJ2-3,TGCGCCAGCAGCCAAGATACTAGCGGGAGACCCACAGATACGCAGTATTTT,CASSQDTSGRPTDTQYF
NA,TRBV7-2,TRBD2,TRBJ2-5,TGTGCCAGCAGCTCTCCCTATCCGGGACTAGCGGGAACCCAGGGGGAGACCCAGTACTTC,CASSSPYPGLAGTQGETQYF
NA,TRBV5-1,NA,TRBJ1-2,TGCGCCAGCAGCCAACTACCTGCGGGTAACTATGGCTACACCTTC,CASSQLPAGNYGYTF
NA,TRBV7-2,NA,TRBJ2-1,TGTGCCAGCAGCTTAGTAGCGGACACCTACAATGAGCAGTTCTTC,CASSLVADTYNEQFF
NA,TRBV7-3,NA,TRBJ2-5,TGTGCCAGCAGCACCCGTGGAGAGTTCGGCGAGACCCAGTACTTC,CASSTRGEFGETQYF
NA,TRBV20-1,NA,TRBJ1-6,TGCAGTGCTAGACAGGCTACAGGGTTCTCACCCCTCCACTTT,CSARQATGFSPLHF
NA,TRBV24-1,TRBD2,TRBJ2-3,TGTGCCACCAGTGATCCGACTAGCATACATCCAGATACGCAGTATTTT,CATSDPTSIHPDTQYF
few,TRBV29-1,NA,TRBJ2-3,TGCAGCGTTGCCCGGGGTGAGGGAAGGGCTGATACGCAGTATTTT,CSVARGEGRADTQYF
NA,TRBV7-3,NA,TRBJ1-6,TGTGCCAGCAGCCTTTCCCGGGGGGGCAATTCACCCCTCCACTTT,CASSLSRGGNSPLHF
NA,TRBV11-2,NA,TRBJ2-3,TGTGCCAGCAGCTTAGGTGCGCTTCAGGGAGATACGCAGTATTTT,CASSLGALQGDTQYF
NA,TRBV2,TRBD2,TRBJ2-3,TGTGCCAGCAGTGAAGATGGCGGGAGGGGCACAGATACGCAGTATTTT,CASSEDGGRGTDTQYF
once,TRBV5-5,NA,TRBJ2-5,TGTGCCAGCAGCTTAAGGGATTGGGGGGAGACCCAGTACTTC,CASSLRDWGETQYF
NA,TRBV5-1,TRBD1,TRBJ2-7,TGCGCCAGCGGGTCCGGGACAGGGTACGAGCAGTACTTC,CASGSGTGYEQYF
many,TRBV7-2,TRBD1,TRBJ2-5,TGTGCCAGCAGCTTCATACCGGGACAGGGAGAAGAGACCCAGTACTTC,CASSFIPGQGEETQYF
NA,TRBV25-1,NA,TRBJ2-5,TGTGCCAGCAGTGTTGGGGGGACCGAGGAGACCCAGTACTTC,CASSVGGTEETQYF
NA,TRBV10-3,TRBD1,TRBJ1-4,TGTGCCATCAGTAGACAGGGAGGAAATGAAAAACTGTTTTTT,CAISRQGGNEKLFF
few,TRBV7-9,NA,TRBJ2-5,TGTGCCAGCAGCTTGACGGGGCTCGGGGAGACCCAGTACTTC,CASSLTGLGETQYF
NA,TRBV29-1,NA,TRBJ2-5,TGCAGCGCCCAGGGTGCCCAAGAGACCCAGTACTTC,CSAQGAQETQYF
NA,TRBV5-5,TRBD2,TRBJ2-7,TGTGCCAGCAGCTTGGGAACTAGCGGGTACTCCTACGAGCAGTACTTC,CASSLGTSGYSYEQYF
NA,TRBV10-3,NA,TRBJ2-5,TGTGCCGTCAGTGAGGTTTCTATCGGACAAGAGACCCAGTACTTC,CAVSEVSIGQETQYF
NA,TRBV20-1,TRBD2,TRBJ2-1,TGCAGTGCTAGACCAGCTAGCGGGAGGGCCTTCGATGAGCAGTTCTTC,CSARPASGRAFDEQFF
NA,TRBV7-9,TRBD2,TRBJ2-3,TGTGCCAGCAGCTTAATGGCCCCGGGGGGAGATACGCAGTATTTT,CASSLMAPGGDTQYF
NA,TRBV6-2/TRBV6-3,NA,TRBJ2-7,TGTGCCAGCAGTTCCGGGGGTATCCACGAGCAGTACTTC,CASSSGGIHEQYF
few,TRBV12-3/TRBV12-4,NA,TRBJ2-7,TGTGCCAGCAGTTTTAGCTACTGGGACACCTCCTACGAGCAGTACTTC,CASSFSYWDTSYEQYF
NA,TRBV6-6,NA,TRBJ1-5,TGTGCCAGCCTGTCTCTCACAGGGAATCAGCCCCAGCATTTT,CASLSLTGNQPQHF
NA,TRBV29-1,NA,TRBJ1-4,TGCAGCGTTGCGGCGTCAGGAAGGGGGAAACTGTTTTTT,CSVAASGRGKLFF